The 21 T cell receptor beta chains presented below share a single source sample, sequenced in a study of blood T cell repertoires in COVID-19. Profiling relied on immunoSEQ multiplex PCR, and the TCRdb table lists in-frame clones only, not all of them. Here the sample spans about 180,000 clones, around 88% being singletons. The sample was peripheral blood. These receptors were taken from a woman in her thirties with acute or convalescent COVID-19.

V usage is TRBV3-1 (or the pseudogene TRBV3-2) and J usage is TRBJ2-5, with a tentative D call TRBD1 (5 bases). Between the trimmed V and J ends, which lost 2 bases and 2 bases, there was a span of 12 bases. Germline CDR1 is LGHDT and CDR2 is YNNKEL (reference sequence). CDR3 length: 15 amino acids. The CDR3 loop reads CASSQRGASQETQYF. In DNA, the CDR3 is TGTGCCAGCAGCCAAAGGGGCGCCTCTCAAGAGACCCAGTACTTC.

V is TRBV29-1 and J is TRBJ2-5; D gene uncertain. Between the trimmed V and J ends, which lost 4 bases and 4 bases, there was a span of 10 bases. Germline V gene sequence: CDR1 SQVTM, CDR2 ANQGSEA. The CDR3 is 12 residues long. This CDR3 reads CSVGSGSETQYF. The DNA for the CDR3 is TGCAGCGTTGGGTCCGGGTCAGAGACCCAGTACTTC.

The V call is TRBV5-4, the J call TRBJ2-1; D remains ambiguous. In germline, CDR1 is SGHNT, CDR2 YYREEE (reference sequence). The CDR3 has 13 residues. V lost 5 bases to trimming and J lost 9 bases, with 15 bases between them. CDR3 sequence reads: CASSLALESEQFF. As DNA, the CDR3 is TGTGCCAGCAGTCTTGCCCTGGAGAGTGAGCAGTTCTTC. Drawing the rest from reference TRBV5-4 and TRBJ2-1, the complete variable domain is ETGVTQSPTHLIKTRGQQVTLRCSSQSGHNTVSWYQQALGQGPQFIFQYYREEENGRGNFPPRFSGLQFPNYSSELNVNALELDDSALYLCASSLALESEQFFGPGTRLTVL.

The chain recombines TRBV6-1 with TRBJ2-3; 7 bases fit TRBD2. Trimming cost V 2 bases and J 0 bases; bases outside gene matches: 8. Germline V gene lookup returns CDR1 MNHNS and CDR2 SASEGT. The CDR3 length is 17 residues. The CDR3 region is CASSEWSGRDSTDTQYF. The CDR3 region has the DNA TGTGCCAGCAGTGAATGGTCAGGGAGGGATAGCACAGATACGCAGTATTTT.

The rearrangement links TRBV4-1 to TRBJ1-2; 8 positions match TRBD1. The CDR3 has 13 residues. CDR1 and CDR2 (germline): MGHRA, YSYEKL. The J segment lost 8 bases and the V segment lost 6 bases, leaving 8 bases of the junction unmatched. DNA for the CDR3: TGCGCCAGCAGGAGACAGGGGACGGGGGGCTACACCTTC. Translated, it gives CASRRQGTGGYTF.

V is TRBV7-6 and J is TRBJ1-3, with 8 bases that match TRBD1. Germline V gives CDR1 SGHVS, CDR2 FNYEAQ. The CDR3 is 16 amino acids. The trim removed 3 bases at V and 0 bases at J, leaving 4 bases unmatched. The CDR3 sequence is CASSFDGQGSGNTIYF. For the CDR3, the DNA is TGTGCCAGCAGCTTTGACGGACAGGGCTCTGGAAACACCATATATTTT.

The V call is TRBV18, the J call TRBJ2-3; TRBD2 aligns across 9 bases. The germline CDR1 and CDR2 sequences are KGHSH and LQKENI. The V and J ends lost 2 bases and 6 bases, in that order; junction bases with no gene match: 9. This CDR3 spans 16 amino acids. The CDR3 DNA reads as TGTGCCAGCTCACCATCGACTAGCGGCCTACCGGATACGCAGTATTTT. Its protein is CASSPSTSGLPDTQYF. The whole variable domain, filled in from reference TRBV18 and TRBJ2-3, reads NAGVMQNPRHLVRRRGQEARLRCSPMKGHSHVYWYRQLPEEGLKFMVYLQKENIIDESGMPKERFSAEFPKEGPSILRIQQVVRGDSAAYFCASSPSTSGLPDTQYFGPGTRLTVL.

This chain uses TRBV7-9 with TRBJ2-7, with no clear D. The length of the CDR3 is 13 residues. With 1 base removed from V and 7 bases from J, the gap between germline ends came to 11 bases. From germline, CDR1 is SEHNR and CDR2 FQNEAQ (reference sequence). CDR3 residues: CASSLEPTGEQYF. The CDR3, as DNA: TGTGCCAGCAGCTTAGAGCCTACGGGTGAGCAGTACTTC.

Only one count was recorded for this clone. The chain employs TRBV4-1 and TRBJ1-5; D unresolved. Germline-derived CDR1 and CDR2 are MGHRA and YSYEKL. Between the trimmed V and J ends, which lost 1 base and 3 bases, there was a span of 7 bases. The CDR3 runs 14 residues. As DNA, the CDR3 is TGCGCCAGCAGCCAAGTCCTATACAATCAGCCCCAGCATTTT. Translation: CASSQVLYNQPQHF.

The chain uses TRBV19 and TRBJ1-1, with D hard to call. The V gene's germline CDR1 is LNHDA and CDR2 SQIVND (reference sequence). Trimming stripped 2 bases from V and 9 bases from J, with 19 bases between. The CDR3 spans 15 residues. The CDR3 protein is CASSISIREGNKAFF. As DNA, the CDR3 is TGTGCCAGTAGTATAAGTATCCGGGAGGGCAACAAAGCTTTCTTT. Looking up the rest from reference TRBV19 and TRBJ1-1 gives the full variable domain: DGGITQSPKYLFRKEGQNVTLSCEQNLNHDAMYWYRQDPGQGLRLIYYSQIVNDFQKGDIAEGYSVSREKKESFPLTVTSAQKNPTAFYLCASSISIREGNKAFFGQGTRLTVV.

V gene TRBV3-1 (or the pseudogene TRBV3-2) combines with J gene TRBJ1-5; unclear D gene. The CDR3 runs 13 residues. Germline assignment: CDR1 LGHDT and CDR2 YNNKEL (reference sequence). The V and J ends lost 3 bases and 9 bases respectively, with 12 bases between them. CDR3 amino acids: CASSHRTQWPQHF. CDR3 in DNA: TGTGCCAGCAGCCACCGCACGCAGTGGCCCCAGCATTTT.

The chain carries TRBV7-2 and TRBJ2-1; TRBD2 matches 7 bases. This CDR3 comprises 16 residues. The ends lost 1 base at V and 0 bases at J; junction bases unmatched: 3. Germline CDR1 SGHTA, CDR2 FQGNSA. The CDR3 loop reads CASSLVRTSSYNEQFF. The CDR3 nucleotides are TGTGCCAGCAGCTTAGTACGGACTAGCTCCTACAATGAGCAGTTCTTC.

This clone was picked up one time. The V call is TRBV28, the J call TRBJ1-4, with D uncertain. The CDR3 is 14 amino acids. The germline gives CDR1 MDHEN, CDR2 SYDVKM. V lost 3 bases to trimming and J lost 5 bases, with 10 bases between them. CDR3 DNA sequence: TGTGCCAGCAGTTTGAGAGGCCCAAATGAAAAACTGTTTTTT. It specifies CASSLRGPNEKLFF.

The chain links TRBV4-1 to TRBJ2-1, with 9 bases matching TRBD1. The J segment lost 7 bases and the V segment lost 0 bases, leaving 4 bases of the junction unmatched. This CDR3 has 15 residues. Germline V gene lookup returns CDR1 MGHRA and CDR2 YSYEKL. As DNA, the CDR3 is TGCGCCAGCAGCCAAGAGGGACAGGGTCGGAATGAGCAGTTCTTC. Amino acid sequence: CASSQEGQGRNEQFF.

The V gene is TRBV28, the J gene TRBJ1-2; 9 nucleotides match TRBD1. Germline CDR1 is MDHEN and CDR2 is SYDVKM. There are 18 residues in the CDR3. V shed 1 base and J 4 bases; nucleotides not matched to a gene: 13. The CDR3 here is CASSLYLRSTGGSYGYTF. CDR3 DNA: TGTGCCAGCAGTTTATACCTCCGGTCGACAGGGGGTAGCTATGGCTACACCTTC.

V usage is TRBV2 and J usage is TRBJ2-1; D perhaps matches TRBD2 (5 bases). CDR1 is SNHLY and CDR2 is FYNNEI in the germline V gene. The CDR3 runs to 12 residues. The V and J ends lost 8 bases and 10 bases respectively, with 15 bases between them. CDR3 DNA: TGTGCCAGCGATCGGTTCGGGGAGGAGCAGTTCTTC. Amino acids: CASDRFGEEQFF.

The chain is built from TRBV11-2 and TRBJ1-4, with TRBD1 identical over 7 bases. The CDR3 is 15 amino acids. V trimming: 2 bases; J trimming: 7 bases; junction bases outside the gene matches: 7. The germline V gene encodes CDR1 SGHAT and CDR2 FQNNGV. The CDR3, as DNA: TGTGCCAGCAGCTTATTTCAGGGGGGAGGTGAAAAACTGTTTTTT. Residues: CASSLFQGGGEKLFF. The full variable domain, completed using reference TRBV11-2 and TRBJ1-4, is EAGVAQSPRYKIIEKRQSVAFWCNPISGHATLYWYQQILGQGPKLLIQFQNNGVVDDSQLPKDRFSAERLKGVDSTLKIQPAKLEDSAVYLCASSLFQGGGEKLFFGSGTQLSVL.

J is TRBJ1-2 and V is TRBV28; 9 bases line up with TRBD1. The CDR3 extends over 12 amino acids. CDR1 and CDR2 from the germline V gene are MDHEN and SYDVKM. The J segment lost 6 bases and the V segment lost 7 bases, leaving 3 bases of the junction unmatched. This CDR3 reads CASTGQGHGYTF. DNA for the CDR3: TGTGCCAGCACCGGACAGGGGCATGGCTACACCTTC.

This clone was detected only once. The chain uses TRBV5-1 and TRBJ2-5; perhaps TRBD2 as D (5 bases). CDR1 and CDR2 from the germline V gene are SGHRS and YFSETQ. This CDR3 spans 14 amino acids. V lost 0 bases and J 3 bases, leaving 9 bases between the germline ends. The CDR3 sequence: CASSLGSGKETQYF. The CDR3 DNA reads TGCGCCAGCAGCTTGGGTTCGGGGAAAGAGACCCAGTACTTC. Filled out from reference TRBV5-1 and TRBJ2-5, the complete variable domain reads KAGVTQTPRYLIKTRGQQVTLSCSPISGHRSVSWYQQTPGQGLQFLFEYFSETQRNKGNFPGRFSGRQFSNSRSEMNVSTLELGDSALYLCASSLGSGKETQYFGPGTRLLVL.

The chain's CDR3 is CASSLDSLYNEQFF. In nucleotides, the CDR3 is TGTGCCAGCAGCTTAGATAGTCTTTATAATGAGCAGTTCTTC. The V and J genes are TRBV7-9 and TRBJ2-1; no clear D gene. The CDR3 has 14 amino acids. The germline V and J ends were trimmed by 1 base and 7 bases, with 11 bases remaining between them. The germline V gene has CDR1 SEHNR and CDR2 FQNEAQ (reference sequence). The full variable domain, with the rest looked up from reference TRBV7-9 and TRBJ2-1, is DTGVSQNPRHKITKRGQNVTFRCDPISEHNRLYWYRQTLGQGPEFLTYFQNEAQLEKSRLLSDRFSAERPKGSFSTLEIQRTEQGDSAMYLCASSLDSLYNEQFFGPGTRLTVL.

The genes are TRBV12-3 or TRBV12-4 and TRBJ2-2; D is ambiguous. The V and J ends lost 7 bases and 1 base respectively, with 4 bases between them. The CDR3 has 12 amino acids. The CDR3 DNA is TGTGCCAGCACCCAGAACACCGGGGAGCTGTTTTTT. Its protein product is CASTQNTGELFF.